These T cell receptor beta chains were read from a single sample in a study of regulatory T cells in long-lasting Graves disease. One entry per CDR3 protein results from TCRdb running MiXCR on the multiplex PCR reads. The table has around 460,000 distinct CDR3 sequences, 20% to 25% seen once. Sequencing was performed on peripheral blood mononuclear cells (PBMCs), taken when the disease was refractory, from a patient treated with antithyroid drugs. These receptors originate from a female donor with Graves disease. Both conserved end residues are part of each CDR3. D genes are given only for firm matches. Some rows have no size entry. The others give once, few or many, or a class for an expanded clone.

v_gene,d_gene,j_gene,abundance,CDR3aa,CDR3nt
TRBV6-9,TRBD2,TRBJ2-7,NA,CASSYFSGVNEQYF,TGTGCCAGCAGTTACTTTAGCGGGGTAAACGAGCAGTACTTC
TRBV7-8,NA,TRBJ1-5,NA,CASSLEVRQPQHF,TGTGCCAGCAGCTTAGAGGTACGTCAGCCCCAGCATTTT
TRBV27,TRBD1,TRBJ2-7,few,CASSRQGVLEQYF,TGTGCCAGCAGTCGACAGGGGGTTCTCGAGCAGTACTTC
TRBV14,NA,TRBJ2-2,NA,CASSQVGGELFF,TGTGCCAGCAGCCAAGTGGGCGGGGAGCTGTTTTTT
TRBV2,TRBD1,TRBJ1-6,many,CASSGQGNDNSPLHF,TGTGCCAGCAGTGGACAGGGGAACGATAATTCACCCCTCCACTTT
TRBV15,NA,TRBJ2-2,NA,CATSLGAGAGTGELFF,TGTGCCACCAGCTTGGGGGCAGGGGCAGGCACCGGGGAGCTGTTTTTT
TRBV30,TRBD1,TRBJ1-5,many,CAWCRGVDQPQHF,TGTGCCTGGTGCAGGGGGGTAGATCAGCCCCAGCATTTT
TRBV19,NA,TRBJ1-2,few,CASSTGGFYGYTF,TGTGCCAGTAGTACGGGCGGCTTTTATGGCTACACCTTC
TRBV7-9,NA,TRBJ2-2,NA,CASSPGVNTGELFF,TGTGCCAGCAGTCCAGGCGTCAACACCGGGGAGCTGTTTTTT
TRBV11-2,TRBD2,TRBJ2-1,NA,CASSPLAGGVGEQFF,TGTGCCAGCAGCCCACTAGCGGGGGGGGTCGGTGAGCAGTTCTTC
TRBV7-2,TRBD1,TRBJ2-3,NA,CASSRLGQKSTDTQYF,TGTGCCAGCAGCCGCTTGGGACAGAAAAGCACAGATACGCAGTATTTT
TRBV19,NA,TRBJ2-7,few,CASSIGSATYEQYF,TGTGCCAGTAGTATAGGATCAGCCACCTACGAGCAGTACTTC
TRBV5-5,NA,TRBJ1-2,few,CASSYRPEPGAGASVDYGYTF,TGTGCCAGCAGCTATCGACCGGAACCAGGGGCAGGAGCCTCGGTAGACTATGGCTACACCTTC
TRBV12-3/TRBV12-4,NA,TRBJ2-7,NA,CASSLASWAPSYEQYF,TGTGCCAGCAGTTTAGCGTCCTGGGCGCCCTCCTACGAGCAGTACTTC
TRBV2,NA,TRBJ1-5,many,CASSVSGRQPQHF,TGTGCCAGCAGTGTATCGGGGCGGCAGCCCCAGCATTTT
TRBV10-3,TRBD1,TRBJ2-7,NA,CAISGGQFEQYF,TGTGCCATCAGTGGGGGACAGTTCGAGCAGTACTTC
TRBV15,TRBD1,TRBJ2-7,few,CATGRDRGPYEQYF,TGTGCCACCGGCAGAGACAGGGGTCCCTACGAGCAGTACTTC
TRBV7-2,TRBD1,TRBJ2-2,few,CASSLEQGSNGELFF,TGTGCCAGCAGCTTAGAACAGGGGTCGAACGGGGAGCTGTTTTTT
TRBV5-5,NA,TRBJ2-7,many,CASSLDGRSYEQYF,TGTGCCAGCAGCTTAGACGGACGCTCCTACGAGCAGTACTTC
TRBV4-1,TRBD2,TRBJ2-7,few,CASSQQSLAGSYEQYF,TGCGCCAGCAGCCAACAATCGCTAGCGGGTTCCTACGAGCAGTACTTC
TRBV24-1,NA,TRBJ2-7,few,CATSDSGQADEQYF,TGTGCCACCAGTGATTCCGGTCAGGCCGACGAGCAGTACTTC
TRBV6-1,TRBD1,TRBJ1-6,NA,CASKRTGGGSPLHF,TGTGCCAGCAAGCGAACAGGGGGAGGCTCACCCCTCCACTTT
TRBV20-1,NA,TRBJ1-1,few,CSASQGTVGNTEAFF,TGCAGTGCTTCCCAGGGAACTGTGGGGAACACTGAAGCTTTCTTT
TRBV28,TRBD1,TRBJ1-5,NA,CASISTGAGQPQHF,TGTGCCAGCATTTCGACAGGGGCGGGACAGCCCCAGCATTTT
TRBV7-2,NA,TRBJ1-5,NA,CASSHGENQPQHF,TGTGCCAGCAGCCACGGTGAGAATCAGCCCCAGCATTTT
TRBV2,NA,TRBJ1-1,NA,CAPRGNTEAFF,TGTGCCCCTCGGGGGAACACTGAAGCTTTCTTT
TRBV12-3/TRBV12-4,NA,TRBJ1-3,many,CASSLMQGAGNTIYF,TGTGCCAGCAGTTTAATGCAGGGAGCTGGAAACACCATATATTTT
TRBV4-2,TRBD1,TRBJ2-7,NA,CASSQDSPGQGVPYEQYF,TGTGCCAGCAGCCAAGATTCCCCAGGACAGGGCGTCCCCTACGAGCAGTACTTC
TRBV27,TRBD1,TRBJ1-1,NA,CASSPTTGWTFF,TGTGCCAGCAGTCCGACGACAGGGTGGACTTTCTTT
TRBV12-3/TRBV12-4,NA,TRBJ1-1,many,CASSFFQNTEAFF,TGTGCCAGCAGTTTCTTCCAGAACACTGAAGCTTTCTTT
TRBV29-1,NA,TRBJ2-4,NA,CSVSAGRIAKNIQYF,TGCAGCGTCTCAGCCGGGAGAATAGCCAAAAACATTCAGTACTTC
TRBV28,TRBD1,TRBJ2-7,many,CASSSLGQVYEQYF,TGTGCCAGCAGTTCCCTGGGACAGGTCTACGAGCAGTACTTC
TRBV15,NA,TRBJ2-7,NA,CATSFTDIEAGNEQYF,TGTGCCACCAGCTTTACTGACATCGAGGCGGGGAATGAGCAGTACTTC
TRBV5-1,TRBD2,TRBJ2-7,few,CASSLRWTSASYEQYF,TGCGCCAGCAGCTTGCGGTGGACTAGCGCGTCCTACGAGCAGTACTTC
TRBV7-9,NA,TRBJ2-2,few,CAGSLNMGGTGELFF,TGTGCCGGCAGCTTAAATATGGGGGGCACCGGGGAGCTGTTTTTT
TRBV28,TRBD1,TRBJ2-2,many,CASRPFLNRGLAPELFF,TGTGCCAGCAGACCATTCCTTAACAGGGGGTTGGCTCCGGAGCTGTTTTTT
TRBV27,NA,TRBJ2-4,NA,CASSPTLWMAKNIQYF,TGTGCCAGCAGTCCGACCTTGTGGATGGCCAAAAACATTCAGTACTTC
TRBV20-1,TRBD1,TRBJ2-7,few,CSAHSPGTGNHEQYF,TGCAGTGCTCACTCTCCCGGGACAGGGAACCACGAGCAGTACTTC
TRBV7-9,TRBD1,TRBJ2-5,once,CATSGQVRETQYF,TGTGCCACCTCGGGACAGGTCCGAGAGACCCAGTACTTC
TRBV7-2,TRBD2,TRBJ2-3,few,CASSLGFGGGAVDTQYF,TGTGCCAGCAGCTTAGGATTTGGCGGGGGGGCAGTCGATACGCAGTATTTT
TRBV13,TRBD2,TRBJ2-7,NA,CASSSKSGGGFYEQYF,TGTGCCAGCAGCTCCAAGAGCGGGGGAGGCTTCTACGAGCAGTACTTC
TRBV3-1,TRBD2,TRBJ2-5,NA,CASSNSGGLETQYF,TGTGCCAGCAGTAATAGCGGGGGGTTGGAGACCCAGTACTTC
TRBV19,NA,TRBJ2-2,once,CASSILPGQARNTGELFF,TGTGCCAGTAGTATCCTACCAGGGCAGGCGAGGAACACCGGGGAGCTGTTTTTT
TRBV2,TRBD2,TRBJ2-5,many,CASKFREGQETQYF,TGTGCCAGCAAGTTTCGGGAGGGCCAAGAGACCCAGTACTTC
TRBV7-3,TRBD1,TRBJ1-1,few,CASSLKGSTTGDRVTEAFF,TGTGCCAGCAGCTTAAAGGGATCAACCACTGGGGACAGGGTCACTGAAGCTTTCTTT
TRBV19,NA,TRBJ2-7,few,CASSMPGRYEQYF,TGTGCCAGTAGTATGCCGGGGCGCTACGAGCAGTACTTC
TRBV28,NA,TRBJ2-7,many,CASSATPSGEQYF,TGTGCCAGCAGTGCGACACCGTCGGGAGAGCAGTACTTC
TRBV29-1,TRBD1,TRBJ2-7,NA,CSVRGLSYEQYF,TGCAGCGTGAGGGGGCTCTCCTACGAGCAGTACTTC
TRBV6-1,NA,TRBJ1-4,many,CASSQTGTNGKLFF,TGTGCCAGCAGTCAGACAGGAACCAATGGAAAACTGTTTTTT
TRBV20-1,NA,TRBJ2-5,many,CSALGAETQYF,TGCAGTGCTCTCGGGGCAGAGACCCAGTACTTC
TRBV4-3,NA,TRBJ2-6,NA,CASSFARRASGANVLTF,TGCGCCAGCAGCTTCGCCCGGCGGGCCTCTGGGGCCAACGTCCTGACTTTC
TRBV6-5,NA,TRBJ1-6,many,CASSYSKGPKGSPLHF,TGTGCCAGCAGTTACTCGAAGGGGCCAAAGGGTTCACCCCTCCACTTT
TRBV18,NA,TRBJ2-5,NA,CASSPRLVQETQYF,TGTGCCAGCTCACCGCGACTAGTTCAAGAGACCCAGTACTTC